This T cell receptor beta chain came from a study of shared clonotypes between healthy human individuals. Assay used: immunoSEQ multiplex PCR; TCRdb lists only in-frame clones, some missing. The top ten clones hold 0.3% of a sample with roughly 570,000 clones, 98% of them seen once. Terminally differentiated effector memory CD45RA+ cells were left out of the naive CD8 fraction, which was CD45RO-negative and positively selected for CCR7. The V end lost 4 bases, the J end lost 0 bases, and 9 bases lay between the germline ends. CDR1 and CDR2 from the germline V gene are PRHDT and FYEKMQ (reference sequence). The CDR3 covers 14 residues.

This sequence was found in a man aged 25-40 years in good health. The rearrangement joins TRBV13 to TRBJ1-2; no reliable D call. The sample was naive CD8+ T cells sorted from blood. The CDR3 region has the DNA TGTGCCAGCAGCTCCCGGGGAACTAACTATGGCTACACCTTC. This translates into CASSSRGTNYGYTF.